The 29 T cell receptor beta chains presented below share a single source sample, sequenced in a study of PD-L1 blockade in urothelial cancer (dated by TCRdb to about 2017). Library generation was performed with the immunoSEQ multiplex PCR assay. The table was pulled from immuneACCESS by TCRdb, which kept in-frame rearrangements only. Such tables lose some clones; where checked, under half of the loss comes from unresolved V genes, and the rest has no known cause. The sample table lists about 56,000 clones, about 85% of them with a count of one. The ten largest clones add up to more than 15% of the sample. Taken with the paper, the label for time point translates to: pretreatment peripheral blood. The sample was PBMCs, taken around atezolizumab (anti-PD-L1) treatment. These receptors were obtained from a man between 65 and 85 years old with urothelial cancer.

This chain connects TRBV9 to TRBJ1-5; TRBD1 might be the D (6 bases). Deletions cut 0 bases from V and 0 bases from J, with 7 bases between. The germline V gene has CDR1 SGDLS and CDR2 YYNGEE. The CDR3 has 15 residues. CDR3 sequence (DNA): TGTGCCAGCAGCGTAGAGGGGGATAGCAATCAGCCCCAGCATTTT. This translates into CASSVEGDSNQPQHF.

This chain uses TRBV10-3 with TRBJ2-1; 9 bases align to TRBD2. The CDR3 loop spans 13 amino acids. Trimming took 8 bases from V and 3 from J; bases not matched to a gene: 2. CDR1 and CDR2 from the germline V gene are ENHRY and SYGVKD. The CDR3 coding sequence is TGTGCCATCGGGCGGGAGGGCTACAATGAGCAGTTCTTC. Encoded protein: CAIGREGYNEQFF.

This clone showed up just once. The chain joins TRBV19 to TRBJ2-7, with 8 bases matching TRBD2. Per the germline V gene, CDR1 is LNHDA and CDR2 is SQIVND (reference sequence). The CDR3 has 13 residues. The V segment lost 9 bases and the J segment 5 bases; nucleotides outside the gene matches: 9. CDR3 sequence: CARGWCGGNEQYF. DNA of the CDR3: TGTGCCAGGGGATGGTGCGGGGGGAACGAGCAGTACTTC.

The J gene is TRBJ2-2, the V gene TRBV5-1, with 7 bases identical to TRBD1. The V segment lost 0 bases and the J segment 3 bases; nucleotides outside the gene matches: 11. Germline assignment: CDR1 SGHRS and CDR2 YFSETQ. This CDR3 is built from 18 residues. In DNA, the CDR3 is TGCGCCAGCAGCTTGGACGGTGAGACAGGGCAGGACACCGGGGAGCTGTTTTTT. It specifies CASSLDGETGQDTGELFF.

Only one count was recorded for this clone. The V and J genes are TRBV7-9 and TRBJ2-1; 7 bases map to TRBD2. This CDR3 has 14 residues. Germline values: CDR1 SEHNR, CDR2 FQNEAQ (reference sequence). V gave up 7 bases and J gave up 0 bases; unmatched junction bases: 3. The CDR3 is CASKPGGSYNEQFF. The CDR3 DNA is TGTGCCAGCAAGCCGGGAGGCTCCTACAATGAGCAGTTCTTC.

CDR3: CASSEASGSSYEQYF. CDR3 nucleotides: TGTGCCAGCAGTGAAGCTAGCGGGAGCTCCTACGAGCAGTACTTC. The V call is TRBV6-1, the J call TRBJ2-7; 9 bases are a match to TRBD2. CDR3 size: 15 residues. Trimming took 0 bases from V and 0 from J; bases not matched to a gene: 0. Germline V gives CDR1 MNHNS, CDR2 SASEGT.

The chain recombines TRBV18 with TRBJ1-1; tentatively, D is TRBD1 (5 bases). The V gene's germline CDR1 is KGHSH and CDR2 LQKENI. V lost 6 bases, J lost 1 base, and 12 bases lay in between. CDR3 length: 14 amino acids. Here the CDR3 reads CASSQGLGNTEAFF. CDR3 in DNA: TGTGCCAGCTCCCAGGGTTTGGGGAACACTGAAGCTTTCTTT. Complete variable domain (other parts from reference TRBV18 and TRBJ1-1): NAGVMQNPRHLVRRRGQEARLRCSPMKGHSHVYWYRQLPEEGLKFMVYLQKENIIDESGMPKERFSAEFPKEGPSILRIQQVVRGDSAAYFCASSQGLGNTEAFFGQGTRLTVV.

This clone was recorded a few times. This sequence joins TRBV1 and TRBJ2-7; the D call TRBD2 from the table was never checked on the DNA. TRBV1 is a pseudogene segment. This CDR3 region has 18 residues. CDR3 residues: CTARRPLAGEPLSYEQYF. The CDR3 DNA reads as TGCACCGCGCGACGTCCCTTAGCGGGAGAACCCCTCTCCTACGAGCAGTACTTC.

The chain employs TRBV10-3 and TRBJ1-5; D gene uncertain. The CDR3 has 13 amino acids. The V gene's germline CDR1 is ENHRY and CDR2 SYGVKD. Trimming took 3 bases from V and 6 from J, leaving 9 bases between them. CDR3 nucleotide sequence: TGTGCCATCAGTGACTCTCCGGGTCAGCCCCAGCATTTT. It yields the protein CAISDSPGQPQHF.

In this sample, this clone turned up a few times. Here the CDR3 reads CASSLDSYGYTF. In DNA, the CDR3 is TGTGCCAGCAGCTTAGACAGCTATGGCTACACCTTC. The chain joins TRBV7-8 to TRBJ1-2; D gene ambiguous. V lost 1 base and J 4 bases, leaving 4 bases between the germline ends. Germline CDR1 SGHVS, CDR2 FQNEAQ. CDR3 size: 12 residues. Full variable domain (rest looked up from reference TRBV7-8 and TRBJ1-2): GAGVSQSPRYKVAKRGQDVALRCDPISGHVSLFWYQQALGQGPEFLTYFQNEAQLDKSGLPSDRFFAERPEGSVSTLKIQRTQQEDSAVYLCASSLDSYGYTFGSGTRLTVV.

The DNA for the CDR3 is TGTGCCAGCAGCTTGGCGGCAGGGCGTAATGAAAAACTGTTTTTT. Its translation: CASSLAAGRNEKLFF. The genes are TRBV5-6 and TRBJ1-4; TRBD1 might be the D (5 bases). V lost 0 bases and J 4 bases, leaving 10 bases between the germline ends. This CDR3 has 15 residues. Germline CDR1 reads SGHDT; CDR2 reads YYEEEE.

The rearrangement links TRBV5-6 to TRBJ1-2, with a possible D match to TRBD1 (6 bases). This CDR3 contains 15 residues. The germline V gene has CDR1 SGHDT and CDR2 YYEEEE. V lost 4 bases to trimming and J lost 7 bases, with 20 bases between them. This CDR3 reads CASSTPPGGSGGYTF. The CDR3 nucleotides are TGTGCCAGCAGCACCCCTCCGGGGGGCAGCGGTGGCTACACCTTC.

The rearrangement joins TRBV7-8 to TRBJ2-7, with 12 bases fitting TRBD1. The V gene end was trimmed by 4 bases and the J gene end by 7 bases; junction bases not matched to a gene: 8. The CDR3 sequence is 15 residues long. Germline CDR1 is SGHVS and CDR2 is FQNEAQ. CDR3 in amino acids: CASSWGQGASEEQYF. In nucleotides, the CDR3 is TGTGCCAGCAGCTGGGGACAGGGGGCCTCCGAGGAGCAGTACTTC.

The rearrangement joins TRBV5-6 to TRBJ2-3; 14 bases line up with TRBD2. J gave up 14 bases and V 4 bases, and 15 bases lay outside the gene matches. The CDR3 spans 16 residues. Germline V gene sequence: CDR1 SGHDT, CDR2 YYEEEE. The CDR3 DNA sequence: TGTGCCAGCAGCATTGGGACTAGCGGGAGTCCCAGATACGCGTATTTT. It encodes CASSIGTSGSPRYAYF.

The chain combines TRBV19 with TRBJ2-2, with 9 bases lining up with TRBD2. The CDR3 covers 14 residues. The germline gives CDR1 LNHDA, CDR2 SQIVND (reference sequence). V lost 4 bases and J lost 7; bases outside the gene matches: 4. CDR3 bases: TGTGCCAGTAGTAAGCGGGGGGCTGGCGGGGAGCTGTTTTTT. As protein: CASSKRGAGGELFF.

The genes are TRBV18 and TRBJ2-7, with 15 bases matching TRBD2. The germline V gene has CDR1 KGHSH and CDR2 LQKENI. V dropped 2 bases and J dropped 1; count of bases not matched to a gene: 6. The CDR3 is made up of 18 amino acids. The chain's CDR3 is CASSPGTSGRSPSYEQYF. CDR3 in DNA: TGTGCCAGCTCACCAGGGACTAGCGGGAGGTCCCCTTCCTACGAGCAGTACTTC.

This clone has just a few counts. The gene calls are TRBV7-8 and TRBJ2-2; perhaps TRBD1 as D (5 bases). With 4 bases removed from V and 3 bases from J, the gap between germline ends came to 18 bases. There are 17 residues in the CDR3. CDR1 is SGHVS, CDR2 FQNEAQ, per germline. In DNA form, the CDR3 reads TGTGCCAGCAGCTCTTCGACAGACCGCGTATACACCGGGGAGCTGTTTTTT. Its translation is CASSSSTDRVYTGELFF.

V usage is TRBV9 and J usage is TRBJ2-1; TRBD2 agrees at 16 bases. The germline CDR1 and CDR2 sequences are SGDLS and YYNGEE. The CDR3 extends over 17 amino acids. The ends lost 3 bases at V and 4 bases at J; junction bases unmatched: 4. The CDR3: CASSAGLAGGGYNEQFF. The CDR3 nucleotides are TGTGCCAGCAGCGCGGGACTAGCGGGAGGGGGATACAATGAGCAGTTCTTC.

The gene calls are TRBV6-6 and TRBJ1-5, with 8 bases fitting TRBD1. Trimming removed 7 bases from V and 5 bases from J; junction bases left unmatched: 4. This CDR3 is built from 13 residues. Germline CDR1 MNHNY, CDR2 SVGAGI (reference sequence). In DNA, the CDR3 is TGTGCCAGCAAGGGGACAGGCGATCAGCCCCAGCATTTT. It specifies CASKGTGDQPQHF.

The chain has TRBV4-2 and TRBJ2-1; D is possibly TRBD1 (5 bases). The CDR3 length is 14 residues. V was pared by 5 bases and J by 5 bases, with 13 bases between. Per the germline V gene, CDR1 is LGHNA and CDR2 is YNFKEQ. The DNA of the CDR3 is TGTGCCAGCAGCGCAAGTGCAGGGAACAATGAGCAGTTCTTC. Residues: CASSASAGNNEQFF.

CDR3 sequence reads: CATSREMVGTSDYNEQFF. In DNA, the CDR3 is TGTGCCACCAGCAGAGAAATGGTGGGGACTAGCGACTACAATGAGCAGTTCTTC. The V call is TRBV15, the J call TRBJ2-7; the match to TRBD2 covers 10 bases. Near its end, the DNA agrees better with TRBJ2-1, so the J call may be wrong. CDR1 LNHNV and CDR2 YYDKDF come from the germline V gene (reference sequence). CDR3 size: 18 residues.

The CDR3 sequence: CASGRQGVSGNTIYF. In DNA form, the CDR3 reads TGTGCCAGCGGGAGACAGGGAGTTTCTGGAAACACCATATATTTT. This chain joins TRBV2 and TRBJ1-3; 7 bases line up with TRBD1. This CDR3 contains 15 residues. After removal of 8 bases from V and 1 base from J, the junction contained 8 bases not matched to a gene. Germline CDR1 SNHLY, CDR2 FYNNEI.

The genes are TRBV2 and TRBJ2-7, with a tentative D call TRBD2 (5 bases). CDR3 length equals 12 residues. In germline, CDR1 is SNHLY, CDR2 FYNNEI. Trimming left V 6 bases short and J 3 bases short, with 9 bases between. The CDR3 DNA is TGTGCCAGCAGGGCAGGACTCTACGAGCAGTACTTC. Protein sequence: CASRAGLYEQYF.

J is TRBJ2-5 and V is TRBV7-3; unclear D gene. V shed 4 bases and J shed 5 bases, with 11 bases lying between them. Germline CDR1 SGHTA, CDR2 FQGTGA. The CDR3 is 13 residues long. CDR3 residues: CASSSIARETQYF. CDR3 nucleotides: TGTGCCAGCAGCTCGATCGCCCGGGAGACCCAGTACTTC.

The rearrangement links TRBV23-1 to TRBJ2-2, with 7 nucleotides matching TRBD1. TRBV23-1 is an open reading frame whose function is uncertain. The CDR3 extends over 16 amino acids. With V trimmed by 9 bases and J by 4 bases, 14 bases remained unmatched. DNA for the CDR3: TGCGCCAGAACTACCACGGGACAGAAGACCACCGGGGAGCTGTTTTTT. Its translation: CARTTTGQKTTGELFF.

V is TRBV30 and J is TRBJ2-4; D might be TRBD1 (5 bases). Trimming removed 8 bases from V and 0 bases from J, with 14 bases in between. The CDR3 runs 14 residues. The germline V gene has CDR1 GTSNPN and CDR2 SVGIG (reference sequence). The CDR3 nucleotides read TGTGCCGTGACAGAGAAAATAGCCAAAAACATTCAGTACTTC. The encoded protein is CAVTEKIAKNIQYF.

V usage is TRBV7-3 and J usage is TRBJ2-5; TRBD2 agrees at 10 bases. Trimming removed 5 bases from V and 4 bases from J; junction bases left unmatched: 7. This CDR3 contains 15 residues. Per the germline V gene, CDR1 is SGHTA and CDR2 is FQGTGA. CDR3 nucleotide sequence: TGTGCCAGCAGCGGGAGCGGGAGGGCCGGAGAGACCCAGTACTTC. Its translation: CASSGSGRAGETQYF.

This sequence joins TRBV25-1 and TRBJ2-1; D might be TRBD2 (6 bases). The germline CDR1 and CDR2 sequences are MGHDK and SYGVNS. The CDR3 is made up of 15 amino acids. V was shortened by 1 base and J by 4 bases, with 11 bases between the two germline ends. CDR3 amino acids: CASSESGRRYNEQFF. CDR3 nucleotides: TGTGCCAGCAGTGAATCGGGGAGGAGGTACAATGAGCAGTTCTTC.

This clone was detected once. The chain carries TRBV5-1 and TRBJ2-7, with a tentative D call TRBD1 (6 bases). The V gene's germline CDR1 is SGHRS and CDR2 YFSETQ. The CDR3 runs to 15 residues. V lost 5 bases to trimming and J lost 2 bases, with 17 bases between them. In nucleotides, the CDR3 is TGCGCCAGCAGACCAACAACAGGGTCCCCCTACGAGCAGTACTTC. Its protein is CASRPTTGSPYEQYF.